Listed below are T cell receptor beta chains from one sample, sequenced in a study of blood T cell repertoires in COVID-19. Sequenced by immunoSEQ multiplex PCR; TCRdb stores in-frame clones only, minus some. The sample records some 460,000 clones, roughly 90% being singletons. The specimen sequenced was peripheral blood. These TCRs come from a woman in her twenties or thirties with acute or convalescent COVID-19. CDR3s include the opening cysteine and the closing phenylalanine or tryptophan. The D gene is left open where the match is weak. Not every row has a clone size; where given, it reads once, few, many or a size class.

>TRBV10-3|TRBD2|TRBJ2-1|-
TGTGCCATCAGTGTGGCGGGGGGTTCCTACAATGAGCAGTTCTTC
CAISVAGGSYNEQFF
>TRBV18|-|TRBJ1-4|-
TGTGCCAGCTCCCAGGGCGCAACTAATGAAAAACTGTTTTTT
CASSQGATNEKLFF
>TRBV15|-|TRBJ1-5|-
TGTGCCACAGGGGCCGCCTCTCTCCAGCCCCAGCATTTT
CATGAASLQPQHF
>TRBV5-1|TRBD2|TRBJ2-5|-
TGCGCCAGCAGCCTGCTGACTAGCGGGGAAGAGACCCAGTACTTC
CASSLLTSGEETQYF
>TRBV27|-|TRBJ2-3|-
TGTGCCAGCAGTCCCCGGGTTACTGGCCTGCTGGGCACAGATACGCAGTATTTT
CASSPRVTGLLGTDTQYF
>TRBV5-6|TRBD1|TRBJ1-6|-
TGTGCCAGCAGCTTGGGGACAGGGGGCTTACCCCTCCACTTT
CASSLGTGGLPLHF
>TRBV19|-|TRBJ1-5|-
TGTGCCAGTAGCGGACAAGTCCGAAATCAGCCCCAGCATTTT
CASSGQVRNQPQHF
>TRBV5-1|TRBD2|TRBJ2-7|few
TGCGCCAGCAAGGCTAGCGGGGGCTACGAGCAGTACTTC
CASKASGGYEQYF
>TRBV4-1|TRBD2|TRBJ2-5|-
TGCGCCAGCAGCCAAGATAGTGGGGAGGGATGGGAGACCCAGTACTTC
CASSQDSGEGWETQYF
>TRBV7-9|TRBD2|TRBJ2-3|-
TGTGCCAGCAGCTTATATGGCCTAGCGGGGGCCGATACGCAGTATTTT
CASSLYGLAGADTQYF
>TRBV28|TRBD1|TRBJ1-2|many
TGTGCCAGCAGTAGGGACAGGGGAGTAGTTGGCTACACCTTC
CASSRDRGVVGYTF
>TRBV3-1/TRBV3-2|-|TRBJ2-5|-
TGTGCCAGCAGCCAAGACTGGTGGGGGGGCGGGGAGACCCAGTACTTC
CASSQDWWGGGETQYF
>TRBV28|TRBD2|TRBJ2-1|-
TGTGCCAGCAGGGCGGCGAAAGCGGGACTTAACAATGAGCAGTTCTTC
CASRAAKAGLNNEQFF
>TRBV5-1|TRBD1|TRBJ2-7|-
TGCGCCAGCAGCTTGACTGCGACAGGGGCCTACGAGCAGTACTTC
CASSLTATGAYEQYF
>TRBV9|TRBD1|TRBJ2-7|-
TGTGCCAGCAGCGTAGCTGCAGGGGGTTGGTACGAGCAGTACTTC
CASSVAAGGWYEQYF
>TRBV14|TRBD2|TRBJ2-1|-
TGTGCCAGCAGCCCTATAGCGGGGGCCAACAATGAGCAGTTCTTC
CASSPIAGANNEQFF
>TRBV7-2|-|TRBJ2-7|-
TGTGCCAGCAGCCCCAGGGTAGGCCGATCCTCCGAGCAGTACTTC
CASSPRVGRSSEQYF
>TRBV15|TRBD2|TRBJ2-1|-
TGTGCCACCAGCAGAGTAGCGGGGGCTCAGAATGAGCAGTTCTTC
CATSRVAGAQNEQFF
>TRBV12-5|TRBD1|TRBJ1-3|-
TGTGCTAGTGGCGCAGGGGGCGGCGGACACACCATATATTTT
CASGAGGGGHTIYF
>TRBV27|TRBD1|TRBJ1-6|-
TGTGCCAGCAGTTTCGCCGGGACAGGCTTTAATTCACCCCTCCACTTT
CASSFAGTGFNSPLHF
>TRBV4-1|-|TRBJ2-5|-
TGCGCCAGCAGCCAAGAGGGGCGGCATCTACAAGAGACCCAGTACTTC
CASSQEGRHLQETQYF
>TRBV4-1|TRBD1|TRBJ1-3|few
TGCGCCAGCAGCCAATACCCGGGACAGCTAGGAAACACCATATATTTT
CASSQYPGQLGNTIYF
>TRBV4-2|-|TRBJ1-5|-
TGTGCCAGCAGCCAAGAAGAGGACAGCTATCAGCCCCAGCATTTT
CASSQEEDSYQPQHF
>TRBV2|TRBD2|TRBJ2-1|-
TGTGCCAGCAGTGATCAACTAGCGGGGGGCCGGCTTAAGTTCTTC
CASSDQLAGGRLKFF
>TRBV4-2|-|TRBJ2-1|-
TGTGCCAGCAGCCAGGCCGGGACAAGCTCCTACAATGAGCAGTTCTTC
CASSQAGTSSYNEQFF
>TRBV2|-|TRBJ1-1|-
TGTGCCAGCAGTCTCAGAGGTGAAGCTTTCTTT
CASSLRGEAFF
>TRBV20-1|TRBD1|TRBJ2-5|once
TGCAGTGCTAGTCCCGGGACAGGGGGCGAGACCCAGTACTTC
CSASPGTGGETQYF
>TRBV9|-|TRBJ2-1|-
TGTGCCAGCAGCGTAGAAATTCTCAAGGGGCTAGTGTTCTTC
CASSVEILKGLVFF
>TRBV15|-|TRBJ2-6|-
TGTGCCACCAGCAGAGGGACAGCGCAGTCTGGGGCCAACGTCCTGACTTTC
CATSRGTAQSGANVLTF
>TRBV2|TRBD1|TRBJ1-2|-
TGTGCCAGCAGTATCGACAGGGTGGGATATGGCTACACCTTC
CASSIDRVGYGYTF
>TRBV3-1/TRBV3-2|-|TRBJ1-4|-
TGTGCCAGCACCCCCGATGGGACAAGCCATGAAAAACTGTTTTTT
CASTPDGTSHEKLFF
>TRBV9|-|TRBJ2-5|-
TGTGCCAGCAGCGCGACAGAACAAGAGACCCAGTACTTC
CASSATEQETQYF
>TRBV21-1|-|TRBJ2-5|-
TGTGCCAGCAGCTGTAGGGACCGGACAGGGGGCTTGGGGGAGACCCAGTACTTC
CASSCRDRTGGLGETQYF
>TRBV6-5|-|TRBJ2-7|-
TGTGCCAGCAGTCAGACAAAAACCTACGAGCAGTACTTC
CASSQTKTYEQYF
>TRBV28|-|TRBJ1-3|-
TGTGCCAGCAGCGAGGGGACACGGGGAAACACCATATATTTT
CASSEGTRGNTIYF
>TRBV6-5|-|TRBJ1-1|few
TGTGCCAGCAGTTCGAGGGCGACTGAAGCTTTCTTT
CASSSRATEAFF
>TRBV3-1/TRBV3-2|TRBD1|TRBJ1-1|-
TGTGCCAGCAGCAACCCGCTCCGGGCAGGGGGTGAAGCTTTCTTT
CASSNPLRAGGEAFF
>TRBV9|TRBD2|TRBJ2-1|-
TGTGCCAGCAGCCCTGGTACTAGCGAGAATGAGCAGTTCTTC
CASSPGTSENEQFF
>TRBV7-9|-|TRBJ2-6|-
TGTGCCAGCAGCCCAGGGACTGGGGCCAACGTCCTGACTTTC
CASSPGTGANVLTF
>TRBV27|-|TRBJ1-1|-
TGTGCCAGCAGTGGGGACATGAACACTGAAGCTTTCTTT
CASSGDMNTEAFF
>TRBV18|TRBD1|TRBJ2-2|-
TGTGCCAGCTCTCGACAGGGCACCGGGGAGCTGTTTTTT
CASSRQGTGELFF
>TRBV2|TRBD1|TRBJ1-3|once
TGTGCCAGCAGTGAGGCAGGGGGCGGTTTTGGAAACACCATATATTTT
CASSEAGGGFGNTIYF
>TRBV27|TRBD1|TRBJ1-2|-
TGTGCCAGCAGTACCCCGACAGGGGGGGGAGCTAACTATGGCTACACCTTC
CASSTPTGGGANYGYTF
>TRBV7-6|-|TRBJ2-3|-
TGTGCCAGCAGCCAGGAGGGGTCCCCTAGCACAGATACGCAGTATTTT
CASSQEGSPSTDTQYF
>TRBV25-1|TRBD2|TRBJ2-5|-
TGTGCCAGCAGTGTACTAGCGGGGCAAGAGACCCAGTACTTC
CASSVLAGQETQYF
>TRBV19|-|TRBJ1-6|-
TGTGCCAGTAGTGTCAGGGGTAATAATTCACCCCTCCACTTT
CASSVRGNNSPLHF
>TRBV5-1|TRBD2|TRBJ2-3|-
TGCGCCAGCAGCTCGCCCATAGCGGGGGGTGTAGATACGCAGTATTTT
CASSSPIAGGVDTQYF
>TRBV7-9|TRBD2|TRBJ2-1|-
TGTGCCAGCAGCTTAATATTCGTCGCTAGCGGGGGTTTGGATGAGCAGTTCTTC
CASSLIFVASGGLDEQFF
>TRBV18|-|TRBJ1-1|-
TGTGCCAGCTCACCAGTACAGAACACTGAAGCTTTCTTT
CASSPVQNTEAFF
>TRBV18|-|TRBJ2-5|-
TGTGCCAGCTCACCCGGAGAAGAGACCCAGTACTTC
CASSPGEETQYF
>TRBV10-3|-|TRBJ1-2|-
TGTGCCATCAGTGAGTTGAGGGTGTCTAGCACCTTC
CAISELRVSSTF
>TRBV29-1|-|TRBJ2-5|-
TGCAGCGTTGAAGGAGAGGAGCCACGAGAGACCCAGTACTTC
CSVEGEEPRETQYF
>TRBV7-2|-|TRBJ2-7|-
TGTGCCAGCAGACCGCCCGTCCGGGGGGCCCAGCAGTACTTC
CASRPPVRGAQQYF
>TRBV5-4|-|TRBJ2-3|-
TGTGCACCAGGGGCGACACCCGACCTCAGCACAGATACGCAGTATTTT
CAPGATPDLSTDTQYF